The source of this T cell receptor beta chain is a study of T cells in pancreatic ductal adenocarcinoma. Study-wide results and caveats: This surgical cohort overrepresents the minority presenting with early-stage disease. No significant tumor-blood clonality difference; means were about 0.12 and 0.073.

Selected pancreatic ductal adenocarcinoma patients had undergone surgery without neoadjuvant therapy. The CDR3 covers 13 residues. V was cut by 3 bases and J by 5 bases, with 11 bases left in between. Germline CDR1 reads GTSNPN; CDR2 reads SVGIG (reference sequence). TCRdb keeps only in-frame clones here, not all; method: immunoSEQ multiplex PCR. Counted here are roughly 16,000 clones, about 90% occurring once; the ten biggest clones make up approximately 15%. In regard to this clone: Its target is not known.

Material for sequencing was PBMCs. The chain uses TRBV30 and TRBJ1-5; D gene ambiguous. This TCR derives from a human donor with pancreatic ductal adenocarcinoma. The CDR3 loop reads CAWSPGNDQPQHF. Written as DNA, the CDR3 is TGTGCCTGGAGCCCCGGTAACGATCAGCCCCAGCATTTT.